Shown below are 23 T cell receptor beta chains from a single sample sequenced in a study of T-cell reconstitution after alpha-beta-depleted transplantation in children. A TCRbeta library incorporating unique molecular identifiers was prepared. In TCRdb, the PCR reads were re-called with MiXCR into one record per CDR3 protein. Of roughly 400,000 distinct CDR3 sequences listed, roughly 20% were seen once; the top ten hold over 3.5%. Sequencing used PBMCs from the stem cell graft donor, obtained from the stem cell graft. These TCRs come from a human donor who donated a stem cell graft to a child with acute myeloid leukemia.

V gene TRBV15 combines with J gene TRBJ1-4; 8 bases line up with TRBD1. From germline, CDR1 is LNHNV and CDR2 YYDKDF (reference sequence). V lost 3 bases to trimming and J lost 7 bases; unmatched junction nucleotides: 10. The CDR3 sequence is 16 residues long. CDR3 loop: CATSRDPGQGAEKLFF. The CDR3 nucleotides are TGTGCCACCAGCAGGGATCCTGGCCAGGGGGCTGAAAAACTGTTTTTT.

This clonotype was seen many times. The chain carries TRBV7-3 and TRBJ1-1; 8 positions match TRBD1. CDR1 is SGHTA, CDR2 FQGTGA, per germline. The CDR3 extends over 15 amino acids. The trim removed 0 bases at V and 5 bases at J, leaving 5 bases unmatched. The CDR3 loop is CASSLTAGGGTEAFF. The DNA of the CDR3 is TGTGCCAGCAGCTTAACGGCAGGGGGCGGAACTGAAGCTTTCTTT.

This clonotype was seen more than once but under ten times. The rearrangement links TRBV12-3 or TRBV12-4 to TRBJ1-3; D unclear. Trimming took off 8 bases at V and 0 bases at J, with 8 bases between the two ends. This CDR3 has 13 residues. CDR3 sequence reads: CASGAVSGNTIYF. The CDR3, as DNA: TGTGCCAGCGGCGCAGTCTCTGGAAACACCATATATTTT.

The sample holds a few counts of this clonotype. The chain combines TRBV5-1 with TRBJ2-5; 7 bases align to TRBD2. V lost 5 bases and J lost 2; bases outside the gene matches: 12. Germline values: CDR1 SGHRS, CDR2 YFSETQ. This CDR3 is 16 amino acids long. DNA for the CDR3: TGCGCCAGCAGTTCTGGGACTACCAGAACTCAAGAGACCCAGTACTTC. This gives the protein CASSSGTTRTQETQYF.

V gene TRBV12-3 or TRBV12-4 combines with J gene TRBJ2-1; 11 bases are shared with TRBD2. The CDR3 has 15 amino acids. J was trimmed by 8 bases and V by 6 bases; bases with no gene match: 9. The CDR3 sequence: CASRGSGRATDEQFF. DNA of the CDR3: TGTGCCAGCAGAGGTAGCGGGAGGGCCACAGATGAGCAGTTCTTC.

The chain joins TRBV11-1 to TRBJ2-1, with 9 bases matching TRBD2. Germline-derived CDR1 and CDR2 are SGHAT and FQDESV (reference sequence). Trimming removed 2 bases from V and 2 bases from J; junction bases left unmatched: 10. This CDR3 is built from 18 residues. DNA for the CDR3: TGTGCCAGCAGCTTAAGCGGGGGGAGCGGGATCCCCTACAATGAGCAGTTCTTC. Its translation is CASSLSGGSGIPYNEQFF.

This clonotype was seen only a few times. The V call is TRBV20-1, the J call TRBJ2-5; D is undetermined. The length of the CDR3 is 15 residues. V dropped 1 base and J dropped 5 bases, with 17 bases sitting between them. Germline CDR1 is DFQATT and CDR2 is SNEGSKA (reference sequence). CDR3: CSARALPETRETQYF. The CDR3 DNA sequence: TGCAGTGCTAGAGCACTCCCTGAAACCAGGGAGACCCAGTACTTC.

The rearrangement uses TRBV2 and TRBJ2-5; 7 bases are shared with TRBD1. The CDR3 is 16 amino acids. The germline V gene has CDR1 SNHLY and CDR2 FYNNEI. The ends lost 5 bases at V and 4 bases at J; junction bases unmatched: 13. The CDR3 loop reads CASSPNTGVGGETQYF. CDR3 coding DNA: TGTGCCAGCAGTCCAAACACAGGGGTTGGAGGAGAGACCCAGTACTTC.

This chain links TRBV6-1 with TRBJ2-7, with 10 nucleotides matching TRBD2. The CDR3 is made up of 16 amino acids. The germline V gene has CDR1 MNHNS and CDR2 SASEGT. J lost 4 bases, V lost 5 bases, and 11 bases had no gene match. The CDR3 nucleotides are TGTGCCAGCAGTCTTGGACGGACTAGCGGATCATACGAGCAGTACTTC. As protein: CASSLGRTSGSYEQYF.

The table lists this clonotype with a few counts. The chain employs TRBV29-1 and TRBJ1-3; D remains ambiguous. CDR3 length equals 15 residues. Deletions cut 1 base from V and 1 base from J, with 11 bases between. Germline CDR1 SQVTM, CDR2 ANQGSEA. CDR3 sequence (DNA): TGCAGCGTTGAAGGGGCCCCTTTTTCTGGAAACACCATATATTTT. Amino acids: CSVEGAPFSGNTIYF. Drawing the rest from reference TRBV29-1 and TRBJ1-3, the complete variable domain is SAVISQKPSRDICQRGTSLTIQCQVDSQVTMMFWYRQQPGQSLTLIATANQGSEATYESGFVIDKFPISRPNLTFSTLTVSNMSPEDSSIYLCSVEGAPFSGNTIYFGEGSWLTVV.

This sequence joins TRBV5-1 and TRBJ1-3, with D perhaps matching TRBD1 (6 bases). From germline, CDR1 is SGHRS and CDR2 YFSETQ. V dropped 3 bases and J dropped 4 bases, with 11 bases sitting between them. The CDR3 runs to 14 residues. The chain's CDR3 is CASSSSGAGNTIYF. The CDR3 DNA reads TGCGCCAGCAGCTCATCAGGGGCAGGAAACACCATATATTTT.

The chain uses TRBV29-1 and TRBJ1-1; maybe TRBD1 (6 bases). V was shortened by 7 bases and J by 0 bases, with 9 bases between the two germline ends. CDR3 length: 12 residues. Looked up from germline, CDR1 is SQVTM and CDR2 is ANQGSEA. The CDR3 nucleotides are TGCAGCGCAGGGGCCCTGAACACTGAAGCTTTCTTT. Translation gives CSAGALNTEAFF.

In its sample, this clonotype was seen a few times. The V and J genes are TRBV12-3 or TRBV12-4 and TRBJ2-7; 9 bases map to TRBD1. V lost 6 bases to trimming and J lost 4 bases; unmatched junction nucleotides: 4. This CDR3 contains 13 residues. DNA of the CDR3: TGTGCCAGCAGAGACAGGGGGGAGTACGAGCAGTACTTC. Translating gives CASRDRGEYEQYF.

This clonotype appeared a few times. J is TRBJ2-7 and V is TRBV7-2; the D is unclear. CDR1 is SGHTA and CDR2 is FQGNSA in the germline V gene. Trimming cost V 0 bases and J 6 bases, with 12 bases left between them. The CDR3 spans 14 residues. The CDR3 region is CASSLAIVFAEQYF. The CDR3 coding sequence is TGTGCCAGCAGCTTAGCGATTGTCTTTGCCGAGCAGTACTTC.

This sequence joins TRBV6-1 and TRBJ2-7, with 8 bases identical to TRBD1. The germline gives CDR1 MNHNS, CDR2 SASEGT. V shed 7 bases and J 3 bases; nucleotides not matched to a gene: 11. The CDR3 loop spans 15 amino acids. CDR3 loop: CASKSGQVNLYEQYF. The DNA of the CDR3 is TGTGCCAGCAAATCGGGACAGGTCAACCTCTACGAGCAGTACTTC.

This clonotype appeared a few times. The genes are TRBV24-1 and TRBJ2-6, with 12 positions matching TRBD1. The length of the CDR3 is 16 residues. The germline V gene has CDR1 KGHDR and CDR2 SFDVKD. Trimming cost V 10 bases and J 4 bases; bases outside gene matches: 7. This CDR3 reads CATGGQGARGANVLTF. The CDR3 bases are TGTGCCACGGGGGGACAGGGGGCGAGAGGGGCCAACGTCCTGACTTTC.

This clonotype was seen a single time. This chain links TRBV14 with TRBJ2-5; D perhaps matches TRBD1 (6 bases). This CDR3 region has 15 residues. The V gene lost 1 base and the J gene lost 4 bases, with 13 bases spanning the gap. Germline CDR1 and CDR2: SGHDN and FVKESK. The CDR3 loop is CASSQAGTPGETQYF. CDR3 sequence (DNA): TGTGCCAGCAGCCAAGCCGGGACACCGGGAGAGACCCAGTACTTC.

This chain uses TRBV20-1 with TRBJ1-4; weak D call: TRBD1 (6 bases). Trimming took 0 bases from V and 11 from J, leaving 16 bases between them. Per germline, CDR1 DFQATT and CDR2 SNEGSKA (reference sequence). The CDR3 consists of 14 residues. The chain's CDR3 is CSARDAGDPGKLFF. As DNA, the CDR3 is TGCAGTGCTAGAGATGCAGGGGACCCCGGGAAACTGTTTTTT.

The chain uses TRBV2 and TRBJ2-2, with 11 bases aligning to TRBD2. J gave up 8 bases and V 4 bases, and 3 bases lay outside the gene matches. The CDR3 spans 14 residues. CDR1 is SNHLY, CDR2 FYNNEI, per germline. For the CDR3, the DNA is TGTGCCAGCAGTGGACTAGCGGGACGGGGGGAGCTGTTTTTT. This gives the protein CASSGLAGRGELFF.

The chain joins TRBV25-1 to TRBJ2-2; D may correspond to TRBD1 or TRBD2 (5 bases each). CDR3 size: 17 residues. Germline V gene data show CDR1 as MGHDK and CDR2 as SYGVNS. V lost 4 bases, J lost 5 bases, and 20 bases lay in between. The CDR3 DNA sequence: TGTGCCAGCAGTGCCCTACCTGGCAGGGAGAAAACCGGGGAGCTGTTTTTT. Translating gives CASSALPGREKTGELFF.

The CDR3 spells CATSSGGYEQYF. CDR3 in DNA: TGTGCCACCAGCAGCGGGGGTTACGAGCAGTACTTC. This chain connects TRBV15 to TRBJ2-7, with a possible D match to TRBD2 (6 bases). The CDR3 consists of 12 residues. Germline-derived CDR1 and CDR2 are LNHNV and YYDKDF (reference sequence). Trimming took 3 bases from V and 4 from J, leaving 7 bases between them.

This clonotype was detected many times. V usage is TRBV2 and J usage is TRBJ2-7; no firm D call. The V end was cut by 10 bases, the J end by 3 bases, with 13 bases between. The CDR3 has 12 residues. Germline V gene data show CDR1 as SNHLY and CDR2 as FYNNEI. CDR3 loop: CAISPGHYEQYF. The CDR3 nucleotides are TGTGCCATCTCACCGGGCCACTACGAGCAGTACTTC.

This clonotype was counted a few times. The V gene is TRBV12-3 or TRBV12-4, the J gene TRBJ1-1; TRBD1 is a possible D gene (6 bases). V was pared by 1 base and J by 0 bases, with 9 bases between. The CDR3 runs 15 residues. CDR3 in amino acids: CASSLGGQVNTEAFF. CDR3 bases: TGTGCCAGCAGTTTAGGGGGACAAGTGAACACTGAAGCTTTCTTT.